The subject of this entry is one T cell receptor beta chain. These data originate in a study of blood T cell repertoires in COVID-19. The germline V and J ends were trimmed by 8 bases and 1 base, with 11 bases remaining between them. CDR3 length: 14 residues. Per the germline V gene, CDR1 is LNHDA and CDR2 is SQIVND (reference sequence). Sequenced by immunoSEQ multiplex PCR; TCRdb stores in-frame clones only, minus some. This table has nearly 300,000 clones, roughly 91% appearing once. The sequenced sample was PBMCs or T cells enriched from blood (not recorded which). The chain couples TRBV19 to TRBJ2-2; the D gene is possibly TRBD1 (5 bases). The TCR originated in a woman aged 45 to 65 who had been exposed to COVID-19. The CDR3 spells CASLRTQNTGELFF. The CDR3 DNA follows: TGTGCCAGTCTCAGGACACAGAACACCGGGGAGCTGTTTTTT.